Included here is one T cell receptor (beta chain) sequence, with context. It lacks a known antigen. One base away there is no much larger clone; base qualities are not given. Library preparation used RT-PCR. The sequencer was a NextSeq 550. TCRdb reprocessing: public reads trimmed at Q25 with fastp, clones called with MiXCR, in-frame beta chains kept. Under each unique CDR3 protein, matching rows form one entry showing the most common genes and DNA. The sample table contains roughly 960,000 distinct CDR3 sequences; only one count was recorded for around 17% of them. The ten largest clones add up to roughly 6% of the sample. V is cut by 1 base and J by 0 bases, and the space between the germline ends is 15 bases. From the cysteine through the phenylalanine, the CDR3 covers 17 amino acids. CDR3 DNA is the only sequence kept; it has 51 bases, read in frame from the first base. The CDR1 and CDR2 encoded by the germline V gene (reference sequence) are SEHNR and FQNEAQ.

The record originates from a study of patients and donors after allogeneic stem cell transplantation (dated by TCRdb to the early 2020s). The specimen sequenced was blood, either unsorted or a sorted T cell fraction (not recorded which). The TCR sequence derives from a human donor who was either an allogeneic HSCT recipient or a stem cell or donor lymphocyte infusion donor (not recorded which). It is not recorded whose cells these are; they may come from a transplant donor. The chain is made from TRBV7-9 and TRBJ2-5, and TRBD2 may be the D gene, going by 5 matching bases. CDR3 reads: CASSLGVKRLYQETQYF. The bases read TGTGCCAGCAGCTTAGGTGTCAAGCGGCTGTACCAAGAGACCCAGTACTTC.